In this sample, the clone carrying this T cell receptor beta chain turned up a few times. Antigen: not known. This record belongs to a study of CD8+ T cells in alopecia areata. General study results and limits: Especially in alopecia totalis/universalis, lesional scalp showed greater clonality than normal scalp did. Patients shared TCRs less clearly than mice did, possibly owing to HLA. Resident alphabeta T-cell populations of normal skin are likewise subject to sequencing in scalp samples.

The sequencing template was cDNA reverse transcribed from extracted RNA. TCRdb's table, derived via immunoSEQ multiplex PCR, lists solely in-frame clones and lacks some. The table has about 110,000 clones, approximately 59% seen once. V was trimmed by 2 bases and J by 1 base, leaving 10 bases between them. CDR1 is MNHEY and CDR2 is SMNVEV in the germline V gene (reference sequence). This CDR3 is built from 15 residues. PBMCs, the starting material, were the source of sorted CD4+ and CD8+ T cells. Input material: CD8+ T cells sorted from blood. V and J are TRBV27 and TRBJ2-3; D remains unclear. The TCR comes from a human donor in good health. The CDR3 DNA reads as TGTGCCAGCAGTTTAGTGGGTATAGGCACAGATACGCAGTATTTT. It encodes CASSLVGIGTDTQYF.